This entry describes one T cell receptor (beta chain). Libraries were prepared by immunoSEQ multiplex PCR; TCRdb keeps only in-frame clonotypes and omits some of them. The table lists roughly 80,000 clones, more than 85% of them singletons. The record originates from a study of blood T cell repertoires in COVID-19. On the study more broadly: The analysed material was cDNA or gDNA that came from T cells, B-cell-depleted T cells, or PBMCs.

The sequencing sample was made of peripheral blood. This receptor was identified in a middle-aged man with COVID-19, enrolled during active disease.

The chain's CDR3 is CASRTGTYEETQYF. CDR3 sequence (DNA): TGCGCCAGCAGGACTGGGACTTACGAAGAGACCCAGTACTTC. This chain connects TRBV5-1 to TRBJ2-5, with D possibly matching TRBD2 (6 bases). The CDR3 contains 14 residues. Deletions cut 5 bases from V and 3 bases from J, with 14 bases between. Germline CDR1 SGHRS, CDR2 YFSETQ.